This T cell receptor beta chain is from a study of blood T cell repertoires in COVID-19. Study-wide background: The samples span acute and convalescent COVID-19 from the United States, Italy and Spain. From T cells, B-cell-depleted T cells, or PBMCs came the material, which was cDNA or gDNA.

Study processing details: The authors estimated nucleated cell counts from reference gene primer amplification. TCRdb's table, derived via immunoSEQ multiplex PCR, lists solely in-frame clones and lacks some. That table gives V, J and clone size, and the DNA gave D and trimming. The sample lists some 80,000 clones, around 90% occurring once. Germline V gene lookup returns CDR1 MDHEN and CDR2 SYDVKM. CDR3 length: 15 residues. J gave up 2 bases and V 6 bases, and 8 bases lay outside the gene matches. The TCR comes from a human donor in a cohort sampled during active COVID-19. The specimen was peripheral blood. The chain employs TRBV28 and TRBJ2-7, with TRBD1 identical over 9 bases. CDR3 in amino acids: CASSSIRDRAYEQYF. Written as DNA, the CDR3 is TGTGCCAGCAGCTCTATCCGGGACAGGGCCTACGAGCAGTACTTC.